This record concerns one TCR beta chain sequence. Its cognate antigen is unknown. This sample was taken from a study of T cell responses to AZD1222 COVID-19 vaccine. In germline, CDR1 is SEHNR, CDR2 FQNEAQ (reference sequence). The CDR3 covers 14 residues. The V gene end was trimmed by 5 bases and the J gene end by 4 bases; junction bases not matched to a gene: 4. Overall study results and limits: Seropositive AZD1222 recipients at baseline numbered only 5 to 7.

Measured with immunoSEQ multiplex PCR; TCRdb has only the in-frame clones, and not every one. The table lists 85,000 to 120,000 clones, around 90% of them singletons, with 8% in the top ten. The receptor was derived from an adult who received the AZD1222 COVID-19 vaccine. The V call is TRBV7-9, the J call TRBJ2-7, with 11 nucleotides matching TRBD2. Here the sequenced sample was peripheral blood, taken 28 days after the second AZD1222 dose. The DNA of the CDR3 is TGTGCCAGCAGCGTTAGCGGGGGGGCTTACGAGCAGTACTTC. It translates to CASSVSGGAYEQYF.